Each of the 4 T cell receptor beta chains below was sequenced from the same sample in a study of cytomegalovirus exposure and HLA in healthy donors. With 60 Vbeta and 13 Jbeta primers, the PCR was carried out. Produced via immunoSEQ multiplex PCR; TCRdb's table is partial and in-frame only. This sample carries approximately 140,000 clones, roughly 82% of them seen once, and the ten largest clones take about 2.5%. The specimen was PBMCs. The receptors derive from a man aged 50 or older in good health and CMV-seronegative.

This sequence joins TRBV19 and TRBJ1-2; 11 positions match TRBD1. Unmatched junction bases numbered 4, after V lost 3 bases and J lost 4 bases. In germline, CDR1 is LNHDA, CDR2 SQIVND (reference sequence). The CDR3 covers 15 residues. In DNA, the CDR3 is TGTGCCAGTAGTATTCGGGACAGGGGGTCCTATGGCTACACCTTC. Translation: CASSIRDRGSYGYTF.

Only one count was recorded for this clone. This CDR3 is also generated by other DNA sequences in the sample. The chain has TRBV11-2 and TRBJ2-3, with 14 positions matching TRBD2. This CDR3 has 16 residues. Unmatched junction bases numbered 4, after V lost 5 bases and J lost 3 bases. The V gene's germline CDR1 is SGHAT and CDR2 FQNNGV. In DNA, the CDR3 is TGTGCCAGCAGCCGACTAGCGGGGGGGAGGACAGATACGCAGTATTTT. Protein product: CASSRLAGGRTDTQYF.

As to this clone: This sample includes further DNA sequences coding for the same CDR3. V and J are TRBV15 and TRBJ1-1; 7 bases match TRBD1. Germline lookup yields CDR1 LNHNV and CDR2 YYDKDF (reference sequence). V was clipped by 4 bases and J by 1 base; unmatched bases: 0. The length of the CDR3 is 13 residues. The CDR3 sequence is CATSNRGNTEAFF. The CDR3 DNA reads TGTGCCACCAGCAACAGGGGGAACACTGAAGCTTTCTTT.

The chain is built from TRBV7-3 and TRBJ1-1, with D possibly TRBD1 on 5 matching bases. The CDR3 is 14 amino acids. The V gene's germline CDR1 is SGHTA and CDR2 FQGTGA. V was clipped by 4 bases and J by 1 base, with 10 bases between them. CDR3 amino acids: CASSSSTGNTEAFF. The CDR3, as DNA: TGTGCCAGCAGCTCCAGCACAGGGAACACTGAAGCTTTCTTT.